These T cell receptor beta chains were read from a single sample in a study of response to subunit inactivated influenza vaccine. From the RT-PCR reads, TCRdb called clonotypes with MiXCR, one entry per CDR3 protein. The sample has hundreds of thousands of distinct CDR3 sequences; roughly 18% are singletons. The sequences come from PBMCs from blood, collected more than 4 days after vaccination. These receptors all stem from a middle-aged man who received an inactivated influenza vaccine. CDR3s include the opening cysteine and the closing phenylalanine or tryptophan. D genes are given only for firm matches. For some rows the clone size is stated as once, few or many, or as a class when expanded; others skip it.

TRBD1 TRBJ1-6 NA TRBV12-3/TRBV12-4 TGTGCCAGCAGTCCCAGACAGGGGGATTCACCCCTCCACTTT CASSPRQGDSPLHF
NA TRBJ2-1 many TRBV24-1 TGTGCCACCAGCGACGCCCTACTCCGGGACTACAATGAGCAGTTCTTC CATSDALLRDYNEQFF
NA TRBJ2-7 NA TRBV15 TGTGCCACCAGCAGAGATTTGGAGGGGGGCTACGAGCAGTACTTC CATSRDLEGGYEQYF
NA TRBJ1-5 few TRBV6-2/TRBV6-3 TGTGCCAGCAGTTACCCCTCCCCCCAGCATTTT CASSYPSPQHF
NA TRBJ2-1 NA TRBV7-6 TGTGCCAGCAGCCCGGAGCGGAGCTCCTACAATGAGCAGTTCTTC CASSPERSSYNEQFF
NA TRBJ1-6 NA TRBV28 TGTGCCAGCAGTCCCCTTACTAATTCACCCCTCCACTTT CASSPLTNSPLHF
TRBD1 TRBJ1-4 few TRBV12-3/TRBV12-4 TGTGCCACCCGGGGCAGGGGGCAGAAAGAAAAACTGTTTTTT CATRGRGQKEKLFF
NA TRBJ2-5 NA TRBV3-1 TGTGCCAGCAGCCAAGACAGGAGGAGGACCCAGTACTTC CASSQDRRRTQYF
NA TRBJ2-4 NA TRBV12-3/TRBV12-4 TGTGCCAGCAGTTTAGAGCTGTTAGCCAAAAACATTCAGTACTTC CASSLELLAKNIQYF
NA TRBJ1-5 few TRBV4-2 TGTGCCAGCAGCCAAGGGCAGAATAGCAATCAGCCCCAGCATTTT CASSQGQNSNQPQHF
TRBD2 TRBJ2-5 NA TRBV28 TGTGCCAGCAGACAGACTAGCGGGGGGGCCCTGGTTGCAGAGACCCAGTACTTC CASRQTSGGALVAETQYF
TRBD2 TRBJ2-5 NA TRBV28 TGTGCCAGCAGCCGCCCGGGGGGGCGCGGAGAGACCCAGTACTTC CASSRPGGRGETQYF
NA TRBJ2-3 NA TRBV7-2 TGTGCCAGCAGCGATACCTTGAGTTACACAGATACGCAGTATTTT CASSDTLSYTDTQYF
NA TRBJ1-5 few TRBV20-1 TGCAGTGCTAGGGACCACAGGAGTAGCAATCAGCCCCAGCATTTT CSARDHRSSNQPQHF
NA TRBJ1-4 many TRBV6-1 TGTGCCAGCAGCGACCGGGCCACTAATGAAAAACTGTTTTTT CASSDRATNEKLFF
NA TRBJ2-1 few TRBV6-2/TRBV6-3 TGTGCCAGCAGTTGGCCCCAAGGTGCGCAGTTCTTC CASSWPQGAQFF
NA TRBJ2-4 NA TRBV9 TGTGCCAGCAGCGTGGGACTCCCGGGGAAAAACATTCAGTACTTC CASSVGLPGKNIQYF
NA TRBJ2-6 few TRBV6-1 TGTGCCAGCAGTGAAGAGGAGGGACTGGGGGCCAACGTCCTGACTTTC CASSEEEGLGANVLTF
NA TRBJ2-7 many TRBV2 TGTGCCAGCACGGAGGGGGGGACCTACGAGCAGTACTTC CASTEGGTYEQYF
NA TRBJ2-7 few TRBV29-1 TGCAGCGCTGGGGGAGGACTGGCCTACGAGCAGTACTTC CSAGGGLAYEQYF
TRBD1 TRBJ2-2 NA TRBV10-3 TGTGCCATCATTCCGGGACAGAATACCGGGGAGCTGTTTTTT CAIIPGQNTGELFF
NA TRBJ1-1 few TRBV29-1 TGCAGCGTTGGAGCCCAAGGCACTGAAGCTTTCTTT CSVGAQGTEAFF